A selection of T cell receptor beta chains follows, all from one sample in a study of cytomegalovirus exposure and HLA in healthy donors. Libraries were prepared by immunoSEQ multiplex PCR; TCRdb keeps only in-frame clonotypes and omits some of them. The profile shows 150,000 to 200,000 clones, more than 65% of them singletons. Specimen: PBMCs. All receptors come from a woman aged 25 to 39 in good health and CMV-seropositive. Both conserved end residues are part of each CDR3. D genes are given only for firm matches. Not every row has a clone size; where given, it reads once, few, many or a size class.

>NA|TRBV6-4|TRBJ2-1|TRBD2
CASSSDGTSGHNEQFF
TGTGCCAGCAGTTCGGACGGGACTAGCGGGCACAATGAGCAGTTCTTC
>NA|TRBV4-1|TRBJ2-2|NA
CASRDGGTGELFF
TGCGCCAGCAGAGATGGGGGGACCGGGGAGCTGTTTTTT
>NA|TRBV7-2|TRBJ1-2|NA
CAGGVNYGYTF
TGTGCCGGCGGGGTTAACTATGGCTACACCTTC
>NA|TRBV5-6|TRBJ1-1|NA
CASSRTVEAFF
TGTGCCAGCAGCCGGACAGTTGAAGCTTTCTTT
>NA|TRBV6-1|TRBJ2-1|NA
CASIGQYNEQFF
TGTGCCAGCATCGGACAGTACAATGAGCAGTTCTTC
>NA|TRBV4-3|TRBJ2-3|NA
CASSQALLGDTQYF
TGCGCCAGCAGCCAAGCCTTGCTCGGGGATACGCAGTATTTT
>NA|TRBV25-1|TRBJ2-6|NA
CASGPPGAGANVLTF
TGTGCCAGCGGACCACCAGGGGCTGGGGCCAACGTCCTGACTTTC
>few|TRBV4-1|TRBJ2-7|NA
CASSQGGTITYEQYF
TGCGCCAGCAGCCAAGGGGGCACTATCACCTACGAGCAGTACTTC
>NA|TRBV7-2|TRBJ1-4|NA
CASSLGSQAPNEKLFF
TGTGCCAGCAGCTTAGGGTCCCAGGCCCCAAATGAAAAACTGTTTTTT
>NA|TRBV5-1|TRBJ1-1|TRBD1
CASTRQGATEAFF
TGCGCCAGCACCAGACAGGGGGCCACTGAAGCTTTCTTT
>NA|TRBV25-1|TRBJ2-5|NA
CASSESGWEETQYF
TGTGCCAGCAGTGAATCAGGGTGGGAAGAGACCCAGTACTTC
>NA|TRBV18|TRBJ2-3|NA
CASSPRVGGVSDTQYF
TGTGCCAGCTCACCACGGGTCGGAGGGGTGTCAGATACGCAGTATTTT
>NA|TRBV4-3|TRBJ1-5|NA
CASSQDYPTGFSNQPQHF
TGCGCCAGCAGCCAAGATTACCCGACGGGTTTTAGCAATCAGCCCCAGCATTTT
>NA|TRBV9|TRBJ2-7|NA
CASSVGAGNSYEQYF
TGTGCCAGCAGCGTAGGGGCGGGGAACTCCTACGAGCAGTACTTC
>NA|TRBV5-1|TRBJ2-3|NA
CASSLVPTESTDTQYF
TGCGCCAGCAGCTTGGTTCCGACAGAGAGCACAGATACGCAGTATTTT
>NA|TRBV7-2|TRBJ2-7|TRBD2
CASSLVGLAGRKAYEQYF
TGTGCCAGCAGCTTAGTGGGACTAGCGGGGAGAAAAGCCTACGAGCAGTACTTC
>NA|TRBV7-2|TRBJ2-7|NA
CASSLFVDLQGTSYEQYF
TGTGCCAGCAGCTTATTTGTTGACTTACAGGGAACTTCCTACGAGCAGTACTTC
>NA|TRBV4-1|TRBJ2-2|NA
CASSQLLGGTGELFF
TGCGCCAGCAGCCAACTACTTGGGGGGACCGGGGAGCTGTTTTTT
>NA|TRBV19|TRBJ1-2|NA
CASIKTALDYGYTF
TGTGCCAGTATCAAAACTGCCCTTGACTATGGCTACACCTTC
>NA|TRBV5-1|TRBJ2-2|TRBD2
CASSPRTSGAANTGELFF
TGCGCCAGCAGCCCCCGGACTAGCGGGGCCGCGAACACCGGGGAGCTGTTTTTT
>NA|TRBV7-7|TRBJ1-1|NA
CASSFQVNTEAFF
TGTGCTAGCAGCTTCCAGGTAAACACTGAAGCTTTCTTT
>NA|TRBV18|TRBJ2-6|TRBD1
CASSPPGTGVSGANVLTF
TGTGCCAGCTCACCACCCGGGACAGGGGTGTCGGGGGCCAACGTCCTGACTTTC
>NA|TRBV7-9|TRBJ2-3|NA
CASSPAGQTTDTQYF
TGTGCCAGCAGCCCTGCGGGACAGACCACAGATACGCAGTATTTT
>NA|TRBV28|TRBJ2-6|NA
CASSSRYSGANVLTF
TGTGCCAGCAGTTCCCGTTACTCTGGGGCCAACGTCCTGACTTTC
>NA|TRBV6-5|TRBJ1-5|NA
CASSYLASNQPQHF
TGTGCCAGCAGTTACTTGGCTAGCAATCAGCCCCAGCATTTT
>NA|TRBV5-1|TRBJ2-7|NA
CASSYTQGTLSGYEQYF
TGCGCCAGCAGTTATACCCAGGGGACACTCTCGGGCTACGAGCAGTACTTC
>NA|TRBV6-1|TRBJ2-1|TRBD2
CASSGLAGGPNEQFF
TGTGCCAGCAGTGGGCTAGCGGGAGGGCCAAATGAGCAGTTCTTC
>NA|TRBV6-5|TRBJ1-4|NA
CASRGHGNEKLFF
TGTGCCAGCAGGGGACATGGTAATGAAAAACTGTTTTTT
>once|TRBV28|TRBJ2-1|NA
CASSLSLGPASPNEQFF
TGTGCCAGCAGTTTAAGCCTAGGCCCGGCCTCCCCAAATGAGCAGTTCTTC
>NA|TRBV10-3|TRBJ2-5|NA
CAISESIGSDETQYF
TGTGCCATCAGTGAGTCGATCGGGAGTGATGAGACCCAGTACTTC
>NA|TRBV28|TRBJ2-3|TRBD1
CASSPTGVGTDTQYF
TGTGCCAGCAGTCCAACAGGGGTGGGCACAGATACGCAGTATTTT
>NA|TRBV7-2|TRBJ2-7|TRBD1
CASSPTLGGQGAYEQYF
TGTGCCAGCAGCCCCACCCTAGGGGGACAGGGGGCCTACGAGCAGTACTTC
>few|TRBV29-1|TRBJ2-1|NA
CSVEVSRAFDEQFF
TGCAGCGTTGAAGTCTCCCGCGCCTTTGATGAGCAGTTCTTC
>NA|TRBV6-1|TRBJ2-7|TRBD2
CASTRTSGSYEQYF
TGTGCCAGCACCCGGACTAGCGGGAGCTACGAGCAGTACTTC
>NA|TRBV9|TRBJ2-6|NA
CASSVEIGGANVLTF
TGTGCCAGCAGCGTAGAGATCGGTGGGGCCAACGTCCTGACTTTC
>NA|TRBV25-1|TRBJ1-2|TRBD1
CASRGQGRGYTF
TGTGCCAGCAGGGGACAGGGCAGAGGCTACACCTTC
>once|TRBV28|TRBJ2-1|TRBD2
CASSFTGLAGETSSYNEQFF
TGTGCCAGCAGTTTCACGGGACTAGCGGGAGAAACGAGCTCCTACAATGAGCAGTTCTTC
>NA|TRBV30|TRBJ1-6|NA
CAWKCPGVDSPLHF
TGTGCCTGGAAATGTCCAGGGGTGGATTCACCCCTCCACTTT
>NA|TRBV7-2|TRBJ2-7|NA
CASSLHTSEQYF
TGTGCCAGCAGCTTACACACTAGTGAACAGTACTTC
>NA|TRBV5-1|TRBJ2-7|TRBD2
CASSLLAAGAYEQYF
TGCGCCAGCAGCTTGTTAGCTGCGGGGGCCTACGAGCAGTACTTC